The 28 T cell receptor beta chains below were found in one sample sequenced in a study of response to subunit inactivated influenza vaccine. TCRdb independently ran MiXCR on the RT-PCR reads; one entry per CDR3 protein. The sample holds 400,000 to 650,000 distinct CDR3 sequences, roughly 7.9% seen once. The sample here was PBMCs from blood, taken about 23 months after vaccination. These receptors were taken from a man between 50 and 69 years old who received an inactivated influenza vaccine.

V usage is TRBV14 and J usage is TRBJ1-6; D is undetermined. Per the germline V gene, CDR1 is SGHDN and CDR2 is FVKESK. The CDR3 sequence is 14 residues long. Trimming took 1 base from V and 6 from J, leaving 7 bases between them. The CDR3 nucleotides read TGTGCCAGCAGCCAAGGGTTTGCTAATTCACCCCTCCACTTT. It is translated as CASSQGFANSPLHF.

Note on this clonotype: A read error may be the cause here, since a much bigger clone is one base away. The V gene is TRBV6-5, the J gene TRBJ2-1, with D possibly being TRBD1 (5 bases). CDR1 is MNHEY and CDR2 is SVGAGI in the germline V gene. This CDR3 is built from 14 residues. V was cut by 4 bases and J by 8 bases, with 15 bases left in between. CDR3 in amino acids: CASSLGSGAYEQFF. The CDR3 DNA sequence: TGTGCCAGCAGTTTAGGGTCTGGGGCATATGAGCAGTTCTTC.

This chain uses TRBV5-4 with TRBJ2-5; D call uncertain. The CDR3 loop spans 16 amino acids. Trimming took off 0 bases at V and 5 bases at J, with 17 bases between the two ends. CDR1 and CDR2 (germline): SGHNT, YYREEE (reference sequence). The DNA of the CDR3 is TGTGCCAGCAGCTTGGTTGGGCTAAAGTCTGCTGAGACCCAGTACTTC. This gives the protein CASSLVGLKSAETQYF.

There are a few counts of this clonotype. V is TRBV4-1 and J is TRBJ1-5, with 10 nucleotides matching TRBD1. Germline CDR1 reads MGHRA; CDR2 reads YSYEKL. CDR3 size: 17 residues. The junction had 7 bases not matched to a gene; V was cut back by 3 bases and J by 2 bases. CDR3 amino acids: CASSQTGGGDRNQPQHF. The CDR3 nucleotides read TGCGCCAGCAGCCAGACAGGGGGCGGCGACCGCAATCAGCCCCAGCATTTT.

The gene calls are TRBV6-1 and TRBJ1-1; TRBD1 agrees at 7 bases. Looked up from germline, CDR1 is MNHNS and CDR2 is SASEGT. The CDR3 extends over 13 amino acids. Losses at the gene ends were 6 bases for V and 4 bases for J; bases not matched to a gene: 5. CDR3 sequence: CASSSGQLTEAFF. DNA of the CDR3: TGTGCCAGCAGCTCGGGACAGCTCACTGAAGCTTTCTTT.

This sequence joins TRBV7-9 and TRBJ2-4, with D perhaps matching TRBD1 (6 bases). V was clipped by 2 bases and J by 5 bases, with 16 bases between them. There are 16 residues in the CDR3. CDR1 is SEHNR and CDR2 is FQNEAQ in the germline V gene (reference sequence). DNA for the CDR3: TGTGCCAGCAGCTTAAAGGGGCTCTGGACAGAAAACATTCAGTACTTC. Amino acids: CASSLKGLWTENIQYF.

This clonotype was seen a few times. The rearrangement uses TRBV4-3 and TRBJ2-1; 10 bases map to TRBD2. Looked up from germline, CDR1 is LGHNA and CDR2 is YSLEER. This CDR3 region has 14 residues. J gave up 8 bases and V 0 bases, and 1 base lay outside the gene matches. CDR3: CASSQDGLADEQFF. Written as DNA, the CDR3 is TGCGCCAGCAGCCAAGACGGACTAGCGGATGAGCAGTTCTTC.

This clonotype was seen ten or more times. The DNA for the CDR3 is TGCAGTGCAACAGTAGCGGGAGGTTACAATGAGCAGTTCTTC. It is translated as CSATVAGGYNEQFF. The V and J genes are TRBV20-1 and TRBJ2-1, with TRBD2 matching over 10 bases. The CDR3 loop spans 14 amino acids. The germline CDR1 and CDR2 sequences are DFQATT and SNEGSKA (reference sequence). V gave up 6 bases and J gave up 4 bases; unmatched junction bases: 6.

V and J are TRBV6-1 and TRBJ1-2, with D perhaps matching TRBD1 (6 bases). CDR1 is MNHNS, CDR2 SASEGT, per germline. V lost 5 bases and J 2 bases, leaving 18 bases between the germline ends. CDR3 length: 16 residues. CDR3 sequence reads: CASSRTGGEGNYGYTF. The CDR3 DNA is TGTGCCAGCAGTCGAACCGGGGGCGAGGGGAACTATGGCTACACCTTC.

This clonotype turned up a few times. The chain links TRBV29-1 to TRBJ2-5; TRBD2 aligns across 7 bases. Per the germline V gene, CDR1 is SQVTM and CDR2 is ANQGSEA. With 6 bases clipped from V and 5 bases from J, the junction kept 9 bases outside the gene matches. This CDR3 contains 13 residues. In DNA form, the CDR3 reads TGCAGCGTGGGAGGGGTCGTCGGTGAGACCCAGTACTTC. Protein: CSVGGVVGETQYF.

This clonotype was detected only a few times. In nucleotides, the CDR3 is TGCAGTGCTAGGGCAGCTAGCGGCAGAATGGGGGAGCAGTACTTC. Amino acids: CSARAASGRMGEQYF. The chain carries TRBV20-1 and TRBJ2-7; 7 bases fit TRBD2. Looked up from germline, CDR1 is DFQATT and CDR2 is SNEGSKA (reference sequence). The CDR3 consists of 15 residues. V shed 3 bases, J shed 7 bases, and the junction held 15 bases outside the gene matches.

V is TRBV20-1 and J is TRBJ2-1; TRBD1 might be the D (6 bases). This CDR3 has 14 residues. Germline lookup yields CDR1 DFQATT and CDR2 SNEGSKA (reference sequence). V lost 6 bases and J 3 bases, leaving 15 bases between the germline ends. As DNA, the CDR3 is TGCAGTGCCTCGCAGGGGTTGGGCTACAATGAGCAGTTCTTC. Residues: CSASQGLGYNEQFF.

In this sample, this clonotype turned up many times. The J gene is TRBJ1-1, the V gene TRBV12-3 or TRBV12-4; D ambiguous. CDR3 length: 13 residues. Trimming took off 2 bases at V and 5 bases at J, with 9 bases between the two ends. CDR3 sequence reads: CASSLKGFTEAFF. The CDR3 DNA reads as TGTGCCAGCAGTTTAAAAGGGTTTACTGAAGCTTTCTTT.

The genes are TRBV18 and TRBJ2-3; 8 bases line up with TRBD2. CDR1 and CDR2 (germline): KGHSH, LQKENI. This CDR3 comprises 16 residues. J lost 4 bases, V lost 3 bases, and 9 bases had no gene match. For the CDR3, the DNA is TGTGCCAGCTCACCGCGACTAGCGCTTGGGGCAGATACGCAGTATTTT. It codes for CASSPRLALGADTQYF.

Note on this clonotype: The junction differs from germline at one of its ends, possibly a read error. The chain is built from TRBV10-3 and TRBJ2-3; a possible D gene is TRBD1 (5 bases). Germline V gives CDR1 ENHRY, CDR2 SYGVKD. The CDR3 sequence is 11 residues long. The CDR3 region has the DNA TGTGCCATCAGTGCTAGGGGCCTTGTCTTATTT. Residues: CAISARGLVLF.

About this clonotype: Its ends do not fully match the called genes, so a read error is possible. The CDR3 nucleotides read TGTGCCAGCAGTTCCCCCGGGACAGGCAGAAATTTT. Its protein is CASSSPGTGRNF. V is TRBV6-5 and J is TRBJ2-3, with 8 nucleotides matching TRBD1. The CDR3 loop spans 12 amino acids. The germline CDR1 and CDR2 sequences are MNHEY and SVGAGI.

A remark on this clonotype: A single base separates this from a much larger clone, so it may be a read error. The V gene is TRBV7-2, the J gene TRBJ2-6; no reliable D call. The CDR3 runs to 15 residues. Per the germline V gene, CDR1 is SGHTA and CDR2 is FQGNSA. Trimming removed 0 bases at V and 0 bases at J, with 3 bases between. CDR3 protein: CASSLASSGANVLTF. The CDR3 bases are TGTGCCAGCAGCTTAGCCAGCTCTGGGGCCAACGTCCTGACTTTC.

This clonotype came up a few times. The CDR3 reads CASSELRGGRSPLHF. CDR3 DNA sequence: TGCGCCAGCAGTGAGTTAAGGGGGGGGAGGTCACCCCTCCACTTT. The chain links TRBV10-1 to TRBJ1-6, with D possibly being TRBD1 (6 bases). Deletions cut 1 base from V and 10 bases from J, with 14 bases between. Germline V gene sequence: CDR1 WNHNN, CDR2 SYGVQD (reference sequence). CDR3 length: 15 amino acids.

The genes are TRBV6-2 or TRBV6-3 and TRBJ2-3, with no clear D. The CDR3 is made up of 14 amino acids. CDR1 is MNHEY and CDR2 is SVGEGT in the germline V gene. Trimming left V 0 bases short and J 7 bases short, with 11 bases between. The CDR3 nucleotides read TGTGCCAGCAGTTACTCGGGGATGGTGAATACGCAGTATTTT. Translating it yields CASSYSGMVNTQYF.

The table lists this clonotype with many counts. This chain joins TRBV7-2 and TRBJ2-5; D gene unclear. Germline CDR1 SGHTA, CDR2 FQGNSA. Trimming stripped 1 base from V and 5 bases from J, with 5 bases between. The CDR3 covers 12 residues. The CDR3: CASSLERETQYF. In DNA, the CDR3 is TGTGCCAGCAGCTTAGAGCGTGAGACCCAGTACTTC.

About this clonotype itself: A read error may be the cause here, since a much bigger clone is one base away. The conserved closing phenylalanine or tryptophan is absent in this CDR3, likely reflecting a read error. This chain joins TRBV24-1 and TRBJ2-5; D ambiguous. Germline loops: CDR1 KGHDR, CDR2 SFDVKD. V lost 0 bases and J 5 bases, leaving 0 bases between the germline ends. The CDR3 is 11 residues long. CDR3 loop: CATSDLETQYL. Written as DNA, the CDR3 is TGTGCCACCAGTGATTTGGAGACCCAGTACCTC.

This clonotype was seen many times. The chain couples TRBV5-5 to TRBJ2-3; D is unclear. Trimming shortened V by 3 bases and J by 0 bases, and 14 bases separated the two germline ends. The CDR3 runs 16 residues. The V gene's germline CDR1 is SGHKS and CDR2 YYEKEE (reference sequence). The CDR3 nucleotides read TGTGCCAGCAGCTCCGGGTACCCTCCTAGCACAGATACGCAGTATTTT. It is translated as CASSSGYPPSTDTQYF.

The gene calls are TRBV6-1 and TRBJ2-7, with 10 bases lining up with TRBD1. Germline V gene sequence: CDR1 MNHNS, CDR2 SASEGT. The CDR3 sequence is 16 residues long. The V gene end was trimmed by 6 bases and the J gene end by 3 bases; junction bases not matched to a gene: 11. In DNA, the CDR3 is TGTGCCAGCAGCACTGACAGGGGGCTTCCCCTCTACGAGCAGTACTTC. Encoded protein: CASSTDRGLPLYEQYF.

This clonotype was found many times. V and J are TRBV7-2 and TRBJ2-3; 8 bases match TRBD2. Germline assignment: CDR1 SGHTA and CDR2 FQGNSA. The CDR3 loop spans 14 amino acids. V was clipped by 5 bases and J by 3 bases; unmatched bases: 4. The CDR3 bases are TGTGCCAGCAGCCCTGGGACTAGGACAGATACGCAGTATTTT. Translating it yields CASSPGTRTDTQYF.

V is TRBV18 and J is TRBJ2-5; D not certain. Trimming took off 5 bases at V and 5 bases at J, with 12 bases between the two ends. Germline lookup yields CDR1 KGHSH and CDR2 LQKENI. The CDR3 runs 13 residues. CDR3 sequence reads: CASSLIISETQYF. CDR3 bases: TGTGCCAGCTCATTGATCATCTCGGAGACCCAGTACTTC.

There are many counts of this clonotype. J is TRBJ1-2 and V is TRBV5-1; D ambiguous. The CDR3 is 13 amino acids. Germline CDR1 and CDR2: SGHRS and YFSETQ. The V gene lost 6 bases and the J gene lost 4 bases, with 13 bases spanning the gap. This chain's CDR3 is CASTAGSFYGYTF. The CDR3 nucleotides read TGCGCCAGCACGGCCGGGTCCTTCTATGGCTACACCTTC. The variable domain in full, completed from reference TRBV5-1 and TRBJ1-2, reads KAGVTQTPRYLIKTRGQQVTLSCSPISGHRSVSWYQQTPGQGLQFLFEYFSETQRNKGNFPGRFSGRQFSNSRSEMNVSTLELGDSALYLCASTAGSFYGYTFGSGTRLTVV.

This rearrangement joins TRBV9 to TRBJ2-3; TRBD2 agrees at 10 bases. Trimming removed 1 base from V and 4 bases from J; junction bases left unmatched: 9. Germline V gene sequence: CDR1 SGDLS, CDR2 YYNGEE. The CDR3 sequence is 17 residues long. CDR3 nucleotide sequence: TGTGCCAGCAGCGTATCACCTAGCGGGAGATCGGCAGATACGCAGTATTTT. It encodes CASSVSPSGRSADTQYF.

This clonotype was recorded a few times. The rearrangement uses TRBV20-1 and TRBJ2-3; either TRBD1 or TRBD2 may fit D (5 bases each). The CDR3 has 14 amino acids. The V and J ends lost 6 bases and 4 bases respectively, with 17 bases between them. CDR1 and CDR2 from the germline V gene are DFQATT and SNEGSKA (reference sequence). Here the CDR3 DNA reads TGCAGTGCAACGAGGGGACCCTCGGCAGATACGCAGTATTTT. Translation gives CSATRGPSADTQYF.